The T cell receptor beta chain described here comes from a study of blood T cell repertoires in COVID-19. Across the study: From the United States, Italy and Spain came samples of acute and convalescent COVID-19.

The count of this clone is one. This CDR3 spans 13 amino acids. Germline lookup yields CDR1 SGHKS and CDR2 YYEKEE (reference sequence). V gave up 0 bases and J gave up 6 bases, with 9 bases separating them. Source study methods: Reference gene primer amplification gave estimated nucleated cell counts. Generated by immunoSEQ multiplex PCR, the TCRdb table keeps only in-frame clones and is missing some. That table gives V, J and clone size, and the DNA gave D and trimming. This repertoire shows about 220,000 clones, 80% found once; its top ten account for around 13%. The J gene is TRBJ1-2, the V gene TRBV5-5; tentative D call: TRBD1 (5 bases). The sequence was obtained from a human donor in a cohort sampled during active COVID-19. Sequencing was done on a sample of peripheral blood. The CDR3 DNA reads as TGTGCCAGCAGCTTGGGCGGGGACGATGGCTACACCTTC. As protein: CASSLGGDDGYTF.